A selection of T cell receptor beta chains follows, all from one sample in a study of B cell selection in AIRE deficiency. Sequencing used immunoSEQ multiplex PCR; TCRdb keeps in-frame clones, though not all of them. Of roughly 24,000 clones listed, 90% to 97% are singletons. Sequencing input: CD4+CD127+ conventional T cells sorted from PBMCs. The receptors shown here come from a human donor in good health. The CDR3 runs from the conserved cysteine through the conserved F or W. The order of the fields is clone size, J gene, V gene, D gene, CDR3 DNA, CDR3 protein. D genes are given only for firm matches. Not every row has a clone size; where given, it reads once, few, many or a size class.

>.|TRBJ2-2|TRBV12-5|TRBD1
TGTGCTAGTGCTAAACTACAGGGGGCTGGGACCGGGGAGCTGTTTTTT
CASAKLQGAGTGELFF
>.|TRBJ2-1|TRBV28|TRBD2
TGTGCCAGCAGTTCCCGGGGTAGCGGGTACCCGTCCTACAATGAGCAGTTCTTC
CASSSRGSGYPSYNEQFF
>.|TRBJ1-1|TRBV7-2|TRBD1
TGTGCCAGCAGCTCCCGCGGGGGACAGGGTGAAGCTTTCTTT
CASSSRGGQGEAFF
>.|TRBJ1-2|TRBV2|TRBD1
TGTGCCAGCAGGTTAGACAGGGGGCTCGGCTACACCTTC
CASRLDRGLGYTF
>.|TRBJ1-6|TRBV7-3|.
TGTGCCAGCAGCTTAGGAGGGGGATTAGATTCACCCCTCCACTTT
CASSLGGGLDSPLHF
>.|TRBJ2-7|TRBV5-1|.
TGCGCCAGCAGCGCGTCAACAGGAGTTTCCTACGAGCAGTACTTC
CASSASTGVSYEQYF
>.|TRBJ2-3|TRBV9|TRBD2
TGTGCCAGCAGCGTACTAGCGGGGGTAAAAGATACGCAGTATTTT
CASSVLAGVKDTQYF
>.|TRBJ2-3|TRBV5-1|.
TGCGCCAGCAGCTTGCCCTCAGGGGCAAACACAGATACGCAGTATTTT
CASSLPSGANTDTQYF
>.|TRBJ1-5|TRBV6-4|.
TGTGCCAGCAGTCCCTCTCAAGGGGCGGCCCAGCATTTT
CASSPSQGAAQHF
>once|TRBJ2-3|TRBV11-1|.
TGTGCCAGCAGCTTACCCCGCAGTTCCTTGCCTAGCACAGATACGCAGTATTTT
CASSLPRSSLPSTDTQYF
>.|TRBJ2-3|TRBV7-6|.
TGTGCCAGCACCCAGCAGTATTTT
CASTQQYF
>.|TRBJ2-7|TRBV5-6|TRBD2
TGTGCCAGCAGCTTGGCCGGACTAGCGGGGGACTACGAGCAGTACTTC
CASSLAGLAGDYEQYF
>.|TRBJ2-5|TRBV5-8|.
TGTGCCAGCAGCTCAGCCGGTAGTGGGACCCAGTACTTC
CASSSAGSGTQYF
>.|TRBJ2-2|TRBV19|.
TGTGCCAGTAGTATAAGGACTGGCCCCGTTGGGGAGCTGTTTTTT
CASSIRTGPVGELFF
>.|TRBJ2-2|TRBV15|TRBD1
TGTGCCACTGTACAGGGGGGGAACACCGGGGAGCTGTTTTTT
CATVQGGNTGELFF
>.|TRBJ2-5|TRBV28|.
TGTGCCAGCAGTGGGGGGGAGACCCAGTACTTC
CASSGGETQYF
>.|TRBJ2-2|TRBV10-1|.
TGCGCCAGCAGTGAGAGCGCGAACACCGGGGAGCTGTTTTTT
CASSESANTGELFF
>.|TRBJ2-7|TRBV27|.
TGTGCCAGCAGCCCCCTCCGGGACGGCTACGAGCAGTACTTC
CASSPLRDGYEQYF
>.|TRBJ1-1|TRBV19|.
TGTGCCAGTAGTACTGGACAGACCAACACTGAAGCTTTCTTT
CASSTGQTNTEAFF
>.|TRBJ1-1|TRBV19|.
TGTGCCAGTAGTGACCGGGAGGGGGGTGCTTTCTTT
CASSDREGGAFF
>.|TRBJ2-3|TRBV11-3|TRBD1
TGTGCCAGCAGCCCCCGTTTGGGACAGGGGTCGACAGATACGCAGTATTTT
CASSPRLGQGSTDTQYF
>.|TRBJ2-1|TRBV28|TRBD1
TGTGCCAGCAGTCCCGGGGGACAGGGGGGCAATGAGCAGTTCTTC
CASSPGGQGGNEQFF
>once|TRBJ2-3|TRBV6-5|.
TGTGCCAGCAGTTACTTTCCCGGGGGCCCCCCGGATACGCAGTATTTT
CASSYFPGGPPDTQYF